A selection of T cell receptor beta chains follows, all from one sample in a study of tumor-infiltrating lymphocytes in localized non-small cell lung cancer. The data were produced by immunoSEQ multiplex PCR, yet TCRdb's version contains in-frame clones alone and is incomplete. The data show roughly 10,000 clones, about 80% seen once. Source material: uninvolved lung tissue not adjacent to the tumor. These receptors all come from a human donor with non-small cell lung cancer. Both conserved end residues are part of each CDR3. The D gene is left open where the match is weak. Clone size is stated in some rows and not others, as once, few, many or a class when expanded.

D gene: TRBD2; clone size: once; J gene: TRBJ2-3; V gene: TRBV7-3; CDR3 protein: CASSPLTSGGGTDTQYF; CDR3 DNA: TGTGCCAGCAGCCCCCTTACTAGCGGGGGGGGCACAGATACGCAGTATTTT
D gene: TRBD2; clone size: medium-sized; J gene: TRBJ2-3; V gene: TRBV19; CDR3 protein: CASSSRLAGHTDTQYF; CDR3 DNA: TGTGCCAGTAGTTCTCGACTAGCGGGGCACACAGATACGCAGTATTTT
D gene: TRBD2; clone size: few; J gene: TRBJ2-5; V gene: TRBV7-2; CDR3 protein: CASSSDRGTSGPRETQYF; CDR3 DNA: TGTGCCAGCAGCTCAGACCGCGGGACTAGCGGGCCTCGGGAGACCCAGTACTTC
D gene: .; clone size: .; J gene: TRBJ2-7; V gene: TRBV27; CDR3 protein: CASSLLGYADEQYF; CDR3 DNA: TGTGCCAGCAGTTTATTAGGGTATGCGGACGAGCAGTACTTC
D gene: .; clone size: .; J gene: TRBJ1-3; V gene: TRBV10-1; CDR3 protein: CASSEVRSGNTIYF; CDR3 DNA: TGCGCCAGCAGTGAAGTCCGCTCTGGAAACACCATATATTTT
D gene: .; clone size: .; J gene: TRBJ2-3; V gene: TRBV30; CDR3 protein: CAWTTGIETDTQYF; CDR3 DNA: TGTGCCTGGACCACCGGGATCGAGACAGATACGCAGTATTTT
D gene: .; clone size: .; J gene: TRBJ1-1; V gene: TRBV7-8; CDR3 protein: CASSERGGNAEAFF; CDR3 DNA: TGTGCCAGCAGCGAAAGGGGGGGGAACGCTGAAGCTTTCTTT
D gene: .; clone size: .; J gene: TRBJ1-2; V gene: TRBV4-2; CDR3 protein: CASSQSLLGIYGYTF; CDR3 DNA: TGTGCCAGCAGCCAATCCTTGTTGGGAATCTATGGCTACACCTTC
D gene: .; clone size: .; J gene: TRBJ2-1; V gene: TRBV7-2; CDR3 protein: CASSTRQFNEQFF; CDR3 DNA: TGTGCCAGCAGCACAAGACAGTTTAATGAGCAGTTCTTC
D gene: .; clone size: .; J gene: TRBJ2-6; V gene: TRBV6-5; CDR3 protein: CASCSRGSGANVLTF; CDR3 DNA: TGTGCCAGCTGTTCAAGAGGCAGTGGGGCCAACGTCCTGACTTTC
D gene: .; clone size: .; J gene: TRBJ1-2; V gene: TRBV4-2; CDR3 protein: CASSQETDHLYGYTF; CDR3 DNA: TGTGCCAGCAGCCAAGAAACGGATCATTTGTATGGCTACACCTTC
D gene: TRBD1; clone size: .; J gene: TRBJ2-1; V gene: TRBV4-3; CDR3 protein: CASSLTGQGWNEQFF; CDR3 DNA: TGCGCCAGCAGCCTTACGGGACAGGGGTGGAATGAGCAGTTCTTC
D gene: .; clone size: .; J gene: TRBJ2-1; V gene: TRBV7-2; CDR3 protein: CASSLVGINEQFF; CDR3 DNA: TGTGCCAGCAGCTTAGTTGGCATCAATGAGCAGTTCTTC
D gene: .; clone size: .; J gene: TRBJ2-7; V gene: TRBV4-3; CDR3 protein: CASSQDRDYEQYF; CDR3 DNA: TGCGCCAGCAGCCAAGACAGGGACTACGAGCAGTACTTC
D gene: .; clone size: large; J gene: TRBJ1-1; V gene: TRBV10-3; CDR3 protein: CAITPTGEVTEAFF; CDR3 DNA: TGTGCCATCACCCCGACGGGGGAGGTCACTGAAGCTTTCTTT
D gene: TRBD2; clone size: .; J gene: TRBJ2-1; V gene: TRBV29-1; CDR3 protein: CSVEDQGGRANNEQFF; CDR3 DNA: TGCAGCGTTGAAGATCAGGGCGGGAGGGCGAACAATGAGCAGTTCTTC
D gene: .; clone size: .; J gene: TRBJ2-7; V gene: TRBV11-2; CDR3 protein: CASSSGNYEQYF; CDR3 DNA: TGTGCCAGCAGTTCGGGTAACTACGAGCAGTACTTC
D gene: .; clone size: .; J gene: TRBJ2-7; V gene: TRBV5-1; CDR3 protein: CASSTRTGYYEQYF; CDR3 DNA: TGCGCCAGCAGCACACGGACCGGGTACTACGAGCAGTACTTC
D gene: .; clone size: once; J gene: TRBJ2-1; V gene: TRBV2; CDR3 protein: CASSDRGPGDEQFF; CDR3 DNA: TGTGCCAGCAGTGACAGGGGCCCTGGTGATGAGCAGTTCTTC
D gene: .; clone size: .; J gene: TRBJ1-1; V gene: TRBV5-6; CDR3 protein: CASSSWPGVGTEAFF; CDR3 DNA: TGTGCCAGCAGCTCATGGCCGGGGGTGGGCACTGAAGCTTTCTTT
D gene: .; clone size: .; J gene: TRBJ2-3; V gene: TRBV5-1; CDR3 protein: CASSSLTDTQYF; CDR3 DNA: TGCGCCAGCAGCTCGTTAACAGATACGCAGTATTTT
D gene: .; clone size: .; J gene: TRBJ1-1; V gene: TRBV7-9; CDR3 protein: CASSNPGHGVIEAFF; CDR3 DNA: TGTGCCAGCAGTAATCCGGGACACGGGGTGATTGAAGCTTTCTTT
D gene: .; clone size: .; J gene: TRBJ1-1; V gene: TRBV19; CDR3 protein: CASSIWANTEAFF; CDR3 DNA: TGTGCCAGTAGTATATGGGCGAACACTGAAGCTTTCTTT
D gene: TRBD1; clone size: .; J gene: TRBJ2-7; V gene: TRBV10-1; CDR3 protein: CASSPGTGGEQYF; CDR3 DNA: TGCGCCAGCAGTCCCGGGACAGGGGGTGAGCAGTACTTC
D gene: .; clone size: .; J gene: TRBJ2-5; V gene: TRBV29-1; CDR3 protein: CSVDKNRNALTQYF; CDR3 DNA: TGCAGCGTTGACAAAAATAGGAACGCGCTAACCCAGTACTTC
D gene: .; clone size: .; J gene: TRBJ1-4; V gene: TRBV5-7; CDR3 protein: CASSLGRGDEEKLFF; CDR3 DNA: TGTGCCAGCAGCTTGGGAAGGGGCGACGAGGAAAAACTGTTTTTT
D gene: TRBD1; clone size: .; J gene: TRBJ1-6; V gene: TRBV9; CDR3 protein: CASSGTANSPLHF; CDR3 DNA: TGTGCCAGTTCCGGGACAGCAAATTCACCCCTCCACTTT
D gene: TRBD2; clone size: .; J gene: TRBJ2-5; V gene: TRBV28; CDR3 protein: CASSSRTSGGGETQYF; CDR3 DNA: TGTGCCAGCAGTTCCCGGACTAGCGGGGGTGGGGAGACCCAGTACTTC
D gene: TRBD1; clone size: once; J gene: TRBJ2-7; V gene: TRBV29-1; CDR3 protein: CSAGTGAFYEQYF; CDR3 DNA: TGCAGCGCCGGGACAGGGGCATTCTACGAGCAGTACTTC
D gene: TRBD2; clone size: .; J gene: TRBJ2-7; V gene: TRBV7-2; CDR3 protein: CASSPGTSGRPEQYF; CDR3 DNA: TGTGCCAGCAGCCCTGGGACTAGCGGGAGGCCCGAGCAGTACTTC
D gene: TRBD1; clone size: .; J gene: TRBJ1-2; V gene: TRBV28; CDR3 protein: CASIRGQTAYGYTF; CDR3 DNA: TGTGCCAGCATTAGGGGACAGACCGCCTATGGCTACACCTTC
D gene: .; clone size: .; J gene: TRBJ1-1; V gene: TRBV7-2; CDR3 protein: CASTSRGNTEAFF; CDR3 DNA: TGTGCCAGCACCTCTCGCGGGAACACTGAAGCTTTCTTT
D gene: .; clone size: once; J gene: TRBJ2-2; V gene: TRBV5-1; CDR3 protein: CASSGPQNTGELFF; CDR3 DNA: TGCGCCAGCAGTGGCCCTCAGAACACCGGGGAGCTGTTTTTT
D gene: TRBD1; clone size: .; J gene: TRBJ1-1; V gene: TRBV4-2; CDR3 protein: CASSPGGAGTEAFF; CDR3 DNA: TGTGCCAGCAGCCCAGGGGGGGCAGGGACTGAAGCTTTCTTT
D gene: .; clone size: .; J gene: TRBJ1-2; V gene: TRBV29-1; CDR3 protein: CSVESWERRGLYGYTF; CDR3 DNA: TGCAGCGTTGAGAGTTGGGAGCGCAGGGGCCTCTATGGCTACACCTTC
D gene: .; clone size: .; J gene: TRBJ1-5; V gene: TRBV7-2; CDR3 protein: CASSLGTTNQPQHF; CDR3 DNA: TGTGCCAGCAGCTTAGGGACAACAAATCAGCCCCAGCATTTT
D gene: TRBD2; clone size: .; J gene: TRBJ2-5; V gene: TRBV5-6; CDR3 protein: CASSRMAGGWGETQYF; CDR3 DNA: TGTGCCAGCAGCCGGATGGCGGGAGGCTGGGGGGAGACCCAGTACTTC
D gene: .; clone size: .; J gene: TRBJ1-3; V gene: TRBV6-1; CDR3 protein: CASRQRPSEGTIYF; CDR3 DNA: TGTGCCAGTCGACAGCGGCCCTCGGAGGGCACCATATATTTT
D gene: .; clone size: .; J gene: TRBJ1-2; V gene: TRBV6-5; CDR3 protein: CASRGGTSFFYGYTF; CDR3 DNA: TGTGCCAGCAGAGGGGGGACATCCTTCTTCTATGGCTACACCTTC
D gene: TRBD1; clone size: .; J gene: TRBJ2-3; V gene: TRBV7-3; CDR3 protein: CASSPGQGARDTQYF; CDR3 DNA: TGTGCCAGCAGCCCGGGACAGGGGGCGAGAGATACGCAGTATTTT
D gene: TRBD2; clone size: .; J gene: TRBJ2-2; V gene: TRBV30; CDR3 protein: CAWAFSGSTTGELFF; CDR3 DNA: TGTGCCTGGGCCTTTAGCGGGAGTACCACCGGGGAGCTGTTTTTT
D gene: .; clone size: .; J gene: TRBJ2-1; V gene: TRBV7-8; CDR3 protein: CASSFGAATYNEQFF; CDR3 DNA: TGTGCCAGCAGCTTCGGAGCGGCTACCTACAATGAGCAGTTCTTC
D gene: TRBD1; clone size: .; J gene: TRBJ1-6; V gene: TRBV4-1; CDR3 protein: CASSSQGTGKSTYNSPLHF; CDR3 DNA: TGCGCCAGCAGCTCTCAAGGGACAGGGAAAAGTACTTATAATTCACCCCTCCACTTT
D gene: TRBD2; clone size: .; J gene: TRBJ2-3; V gene: TRBV9; CDR3 protein: CASSVWSGGGDTQYF; CDR3 DNA: TGTGCCAGCAGCGTATGGAGCGGGGGGGGAGATACGCAGTATTTT
D gene: .; clone size: .; J gene: TRBJ2-1; V gene: TRBV11-3; CDR3 protein: CASSLGGSSYNEQFF; CDR3 DNA: TGTGCCAGCAGCTTAGGAGGGAGCTCCTACAATGAGCAGTTCTTC
D gene: .; clone size: .; J gene: TRBJ1-5; V gene: TRBV10-2; CDR3 protein: CASSESGKNQPQHF; CDR3 DNA: TGCGCCAGCAGTGAGTCTGGGAAAAATCAGCCCCAGCATTTT
D gene: .; clone size: .; J gene: TRBJ2-3; V gene: TRBV27; CDR3 protein: CASSPTRGDTQYF; CDR3 DNA: TGTGCCAGCAGTCCCACCCGGGGAGATACGCAGTATTTT
D gene: .; clone size: .; J gene: TRBJ2-3; V gene: TRBV4-2; CDR3 protein: CASSQESRAKDTQYF; CDR3 DNA: TGTGCCAGCAGCCAAGAAAGCCGGGCCAAAGATACGCAGTATTTT
D gene: .; clone size: .; J gene: TRBJ2-7; V gene: TRBV4-2; CDR3 protein: CASSQDEGGSYEQYF; CDR3 DNA: TGTGCCAGCAGCCAAGACGAGGGGGGCTCCTACGAGCAGTACTTC
D gene: .; clone size: .; J gene: TRBJ2-3; V gene: TRBV19; CDR3 protein: CASSRDGNTDTQYF; CDR3 DNA: TGTGCCAGTAGTAGGGACGGGAACACAGATACGCAGTATTTT
D gene: TRBD2; clone size: .; J gene: TRBJ2-1; V gene: TRBV7-2; CDR3 protein: CASSFPGLDAFF; CDR3 DNA: TGTGCCAGCAGCTTTCCGGGACTAGATGCGTTCTTC
D gene: TRBD2; clone size: once; J gene: TRBJ2-7; V gene: TRBV28; CDR3 protein: CASSSGTSGRALYEQYF; CDR3 DNA: TGTGCCAGCAGTTCCGGGACTAGCGGGAGGGCCCTCTACGAGCAGTACTTC
D gene: TRBD1; clone size: once; J gene: TRBJ1-6; V gene: TRBV6-6; CDR3 protein: CASRLGQGGGAPLHF; CDR3 DNA: TGTGCCAGCAGGCTGGGACAGGGGGGAGGGGCACCCCTCCACTTT
D gene: .; clone size: .; J gene: TRBJ2-7; V gene: TRBV7-2; CDR3 protein: CASSLGAGGDLYEQYF; CDR3 DNA: TGTGCCAGCAGCTTAGGTGCGGGTGGTGACCTCTACGAGCAGTACTTC
D gene: .; clone size: .; J gene: TRBJ2-3; V gene: TRBV7-2; CDR3 protein: CASSPARQFGDTQYF; CDR3 DNA: TGTGCCAGCAGCCCAGCGCGACAGTTTGGAGATACGCAGTATTTT
D gene: .; clone size: .; J gene: TRBJ2-3; V gene: TRBV27; CDR3 protein: CASAPNRGDTQYF; CDR3 DNA: TGTGCCAGCGCCCCAAACCGGGGAGATACGCAGTATTTT
D gene: .; clone size: .; J gene: TRBJ2-5; V gene: TRBV5-1; CDR3 protein: CASSPETVQETQYF; CDR3 DNA: TGCGCCAGCAGCCCGGAGACAGTCCAAGAGACCCAGTACTTC
D gene: TRBD1; clone size: .; J gene: TRBJ1-1; V gene: TRBV7-2; CDR3 protein: CASNFQGVGTEAFF; CDR3 DNA: TGTGCCAGCAACTTCCAGGGGGTAGGGACTGAAGCTTTCTTT
D gene: .; clone size: .; J gene: TRBJ2-3; V gene: TRBV6-5; CDR3 protein: CASSPLRGDTQYF; CDR3 DNA: TGTGCCAGCAGTCCCCTAAGGGGAGATACGCAGTATTTT